What follows describes a single TCR beta chain. Its antigen is not identified. Profiled with immunoSEQ multiplex PCR; TCRdb holds only in-frame clones, not every one. The repertoire consists of over 15,000 clones, with nearly 75% occurring once and the leading ten covering 30%. The sample originates from a study of CD4 T cells in relation to SARS-CoV-2 and coronaviruses. The unexposed donors gave CD4+ T cells in about 2010-2019, prior to COVID-19. Isolation of CD4+ T cells took place after about 9 days in culture. Testing used SARS-CoV-2 S/N and four cold-coronavirus spikes on unexposed-donor CD4+ T cells, cells permitting. The V end lost 3 bases, the J end lost 0 bases, and 4 bases lay between the germline ends. The germline CDR1 and CDR2 sequences are SGHNT and YENEEA. The CDR3 has 13 amino acids.

The sample was CD4+ T cells from PBMCs, cultured in vitro. The clonotype comes from a human donor in good health. The chain links TRBV11-3 to TRBJ2-3, with D unclear. The CDR3 DNA sequence: TGTGCCAGCAGCTTGGTCAGCACAGATACGCAGTATTTT. Translated: CASSLVSTDTQYF.